One sample yielded the 27 T cell receptor beta chains listed below, sequenced in a study of T cell responses to AZD1222 COVID-19 vaccine. TCRdb's copy holds only in-frame clones and misses some; the assay was immunoSEQ multiplex PCR. The profile shows roughly 100,000 clones, about 81% of them singletons. The specimen was peripheral blood, collected on day 0 of AZD1222 vaccination. The receptors shown here come from an adult in good health.

The chain recombines TRBV6-2 or TRBV6-3 with TRBJ2-5; D remains unclear. The CDR3 sequence is 14 residues long. Trimming removed 0 bases at V and 1 base at J, with 6 bases between. The V gene's germline CDR1 is MNHEY and CDR2 SVGEGT. The CDR3 spells CASSYSMIQETQYF. The CDR3 nucleotides read TGTGCCAGCAGTTACTCGATGATCCAAGAGACCCAGTACTTC.

The CDR3 region is CASSVSGSSGDTQYF. CDR3 bases: TGTGCCAGCAGCGTTAGCGGGTCGAGTGGAGATACGCAGTATTTT. The rearrangement links TRBV7-2 to TRBJ2-3, with TRBD2 identical over 7 bases. The CDR3 length is 15 residues. Germline V gives CDR1 SGHTA, CDR2 FQGNSA. V lost 5 bases to trimming and J lost 5 bases; unmatched junction nucleotides: 10.

The chain joins TRBV6-5 to TRBJ1-2; the D is unclear. Germline V gives CDR1 MNHEY, CDR2 SVGAGI. V was shortened by 7 bases and J by 4 bases, with 10 bases between the two germline ends. The CDR3 spans 12 residues. The CDR3 DNA reads as TGTGCCAGCACGTCGACAACCTATGGCTACACCTTC. It codes for CASTSTTYGYTF.

This rearrangement joins TRBV28 to TRBJ1-1; possibly TRBD1 for D (6 bases). CDR1 and CDR2 (germline): MDHEN, SYDVKM. Trimming took off 5 bases at V and 7 bases at J, with 17 bases between the two ends. The CDR3 has 14 residues. The CDR3 protein is CASSITGWGDEAFF. In DNA form, the CDR3 reads TGTGCCAGCAGTATAACAGGGTGGGGAGATGAAGCTTTCTTT.

This chain links TRBV4-2 with TRBJ1-5; TRBD1 matches 9 bases. Germline V gives CDR1 LGHNA, CDR2 YNFKEQ. The CDR3 totals 18 residues. The V and J ends lost 0 bases and 4 bases, in that order; junction bases with no gene match: 10. The DNA for the CDR3 is TGTGCCAGCAGCCAAGATCGGGGACAGGGTTCCGTGAATCAGCCCCAGCATTTT. Protein product: CASSQDRGQGSVNQPQHF.

This clone was seen only once. This chain joins TRBV18 and TRBJ1-5; 7 positions match TRBD1. The ends lost 1 base at V and 5 bases at J; junction bases unmatched: 2. Germline lookup yields CDR1 KGHSH and CDR2 LQKENI. CDR3 size: 14 residues. The CDR3 protein is CASSPQGADQPQHF. The DNA of the CDR3 is TGTGCCAGCTCACCACAGGGGGCGGATCAGCCCCAGCATTTT.

DNA for the CDR3: TGTGCCATCAGTGAGTCGGAGCGCCTCACAGATACGCAGTATTTT. The encoded protein is CAISESERLTDTQYF. J is TRBJ2-3 and V is TRBV10-3; D call uncertain. This CDR3 has 15 residues. Looked up from germline, CDR1 is ENHRY and CDR2 is SYGVKD. Trimming removed 0 bases from V and 2 bases from J, with 9 bases in between.

V gene TRBV7-9 combines with J gene TRBJ1-4; D is unclear. V lost 5 bases, J lost 8 bases, and 21 bases lay in between. The CDR3 runs to 16 residues. The germline gives CDR1 SEHNR, CDR2 FQNEAQ (reference sequence). CDR3 sequence reads: CASSPVGGAVSEKLFF. CDR3 in DNA: TGTGCCAGCAGCCCTGTGGGAGGAGCAGTTTCGGAAAAACTGTTTTTT.

The chain links TRBV6-6 to TRBJ2-3; maybe TRBD2 (7 bases). From germline, CDR1 is MNHNY and CDR2 SVGAGI (reference sequence). Trimming took 2 bases from V and 4 from J, leaving 16 bases between them. This CDR3 is 16 amino acids long. CDR3 nucleotides: TGTGCCAGCAGTTACAGCCCGGGGGGCCGGGCAGATACGCAGTATTTT. Translated: CASSYSPGGRADTQYF.

This sequence joins TRBV20-1 and TRBJ1-1; no clear D gene. Looked up from germline, CDR1 is DFQATT and CDR2 is SNEGSKA (reference sequence). V was pared by 6 bases and J by 1 base, with 6 bases between. This CDR3 is 11 amino acids long. In DNA, the CDR3 is TGCAGTGCAACAGAGAACACTGAAGCTTTCTTT. This encodes CSATENTEAFF.

V usage is TRBV6-4 and J usage is TRBJ2-3; tentative D call: TRBD2 (6 bases). CDR1 and CDR2 from the germline V gene are MRHNA and SNTAGT. V lost 0 bases and J 2 bases, leaving 9 bases between the germline ends. The CDR3 is made up of 15 amino acids. This chain's CDR3 is CASSDSGGSTDTQYF. DNA for the CDR3: TGTGCCAGCAGTGACTCTGGGGGGTCCACAGATACGCAGTATTTT.

This chain connects TRBV6-5 to TRBJ2-1; 8 nucleotides agree with TRBD1. This CDR3 has 13 residues. The junction had 10 bases not matched to a gene; V was cut back by 6 bases and J by 12 bases. Germline CDR1 is MNHEY and CDR2 is SVGAGI. The CDR3 coding sequence is TGTGCCAGCAGACTTACCATGGACAGGGTGCAGTTCTTC. It specifies CASRLTMDRVQFF.

The chain has TRBV14 and TRBJ1-2, with 7 bases fitting TRBD1. V shed 6 bases and J 7 bases; nucleotides not matched to a gene: 8. CDR1 and CDR2 (germline): SGHDN, FVKESK. The CDR3 is made up of 13 amino acids. The CDR3 sequence is CASRRDSLSGYTF. The CDR3 DNA is TGTGCCAGCAGAAGGGACAGCCTCAGTGGCTACACCTTC.

CDR3 in amino acids: CASSQEPGNTEAFF. The DNA for the CDR3 is TGCGCCAGCAGCCAAGAGCCGGGGAACACTGAAGCTTTCTTT. This chain links TRBV4-1 with TRBJ1-1; D is ambiguous. The CDR3 spans 14 residues. With 0 bases removed from V and 1 base from J, the gap between germline ends came to 6 bases. CDR1 and CDR2 from the germline V gene are MGHRA and YSYEKL.

The chain recombines TRBV7-9 with TRBJ2-6; D might be TRBD1 (6 bases). Trimming shortened V by 7 bases and J by 4 bases, and 17 bases separated the two germline ends. Per germline, CDR1 SEHNR and CDR2 FQNEAQ (reference sequence). This CDR3 is 16 amino acids long. CDR3 DNA: TGTGCCAGCACCGAAAGAGGGGGACCCGGGGCCAACGTCCTGACTTTC. Translating gives CASTERGGPGANVLTF.

This clone was recorded once. This chain uses TRBV18 with TRBJ2-1, with D unclear. Per germline, CDR1 KGHSH and CDR2 LQKENI. The V gene lost 6 bases and the J gene lost 4 bases, with 10 bases spanning the gap. The CDR3 runs to 13 residues. The chain's CDR3 is CASSLAQYNEQFF. For the CDR3, the DNA is TGTGCCAGCTCCCTCGCCCAGTACAATGAGCAGTTCTTC.

In DNA, the CDR3 is TGTGCTAGTGGTTTGGAGGGGATCTCGAACACCGGGGAGCTGTTTTTT. It specifies CASGLEGISNTGELFF. The rearrangement links TRBV12-5 to TRBJ2-2, with D maybe TRBD1 (5 bases). V shed 1 base and J shed 0 bases, with 9 bases lying between them. The CDR3 extends over 16 amino acids. The germline V gene has CDR1 LGHNT and CDR2 FRNRAP.

The V call is TRBV6-5, the J call TRBJ1-5, with D perhaps matching TRBD1 (5 bases). Trimming took off 8 bases at V and 11 bases at J, with 13 bases between the two ends. CDR1 is MNHEY, CDR2 SVGAGI, per germline. This CDR3 is built from 11 residues. DNA of the CDR3: TGTGCCAGCGGTTGGGGGGTGACCCAGCATTTT. It is translated as CASGWGVTQHF.

CDR3 amino acids: CASSYSGRGKETQYF. The CDR3 DNA follows: TGTGCCAGCAGTTACTCGGGTAGGGGTAAAGAGACCCAGTACTTC. The rearrangement links TRBV6-6 to TRBJ2-5, with a weak D call TRBD1 (5 bases). Per the germline V gene, CDR1 is MNHNY and CDR2 is SVGAGI (reference sequence). The CDR3 covers 15 residues. Trimming cost V 0 bases and J 3 bases, with 11 bases left between them.

The chain links TRBV4-1 to TRBJ1-3; unclear D gene. V shed 0 bases and J shed 2 bases, with 11 bases lying between them. This CDR3 has 16 amino acids. Germline lookup yields CDR1 MGHRA and CDR2 YSYEKL. The CDR3 sequence: CASSQEWKPPGNTIYF. The CDR3 DNA is TGCGCCAGCAGCCAAGAATGGAAGCCACCTGGAAACACCATATATTTT.

The rearrangement uses TRBV19 and TRBJ1-1; weak D call: TRBD1 (6 bases). Germline V gene data show CDR1 as LNHDA and CDR2 as SQIVND (reference sequence). This CDR3 is 14 amino acids long. Trimming removed 6 bases at V and 3 bases at J, with 14 bases between. CDR3 loop: CASSRGQEDTEAFF. The CDR3 DNA reads TGTGCCAGTAGCCGGGGGCAGGAGGACACTGAAGCTTTCTTT.

The V call is TRBV15, the J call TRBJ1-1, with 12 bases fitting TRBD1. The germline V gene encodes CDR1 LNHNV and CDR2 YYDKDF (reference sequence). The CDR3 is 15 amino acids. V dropped 5 bases and J dropped 11; count of bases not matched to a gene: 12. The CDR3 DNA follows: TGTGCCACCAGCTCAGCCGGGACAGGGGGCCGTAGTGCTTTCTTT. It encodes CATSSAGTGGRSAFF.

This chain's CDR3 is CASSQGQARGVFF. The CDR3, as DNA: TGTGCCAGCTCACAGGGACAGGCGAGGGGGGTTTTCTTT. The chain uses TRBV18 and TRBJ1-1, with TRBD1 matching over 8 bases. Germline V gene data show CDR1 as KGHSH and CDR2 as LQKENI. This CDR3 has 13 residues. The V and J ends lost 4 bases and 13 bases, in that order; junction bases with no gene match: 11.

The V gene is TRBV24-1, the J gene TRBJ2-7; D gene uncertain. V dropped 3 bases and J dropped 4 bases, with 18 bases sitting between them. From germline, CDR1 is KGHDR and CDR2 SFDVKD. The CDR3 runs to 16 residues. CDR3 region: CATSDPPGQLGYEQYF. The CDR3 DNA reads as TGTGCCACCAGTGATCCCCCTGGGCAGCTAGGTTACGAGCAGTACTTC.

The chain links TRBV6-9 to TRBJ2-3; 8 nucleotides match TRBD2. CDR3 length: 15 amino acids. Trimming took 3 bases from V and 3 from J; bases not matched to a gene: 5. CDR1 is MNHGY, CDR2 SVAAGI, per germline. This chain's CDR3 is CASSYGTSGTDTQYF. CDR3 DNA sequence: TGTGCCAGCAGTTACGGAACTAGCGGAACAGATACGCAGTATTTT.

Details on this clone: In the same sample, other DNA sequences code for this CDR3. The chain recombines TRBV5-1 with TRBJ2-7, with TRBD1 as a possible D gene (5 bases). CDR1 and CDR2 (germline): SGHRS, YFSETQ. The CDR3 is 14 amino acids. Trimming cost V 0 bases and J 0 bases, with 7 bases left between them. CDR3 coding DNA: TGCGCCAGCAGCTTGGGGGGCGACTCCTACGAGCAGTACTTC. Amino acid sequence: CASSLGGDSYEQYF.

This clone was observed once. The genes are TRBV12-3 or TRBV12-4 and TRBJ1-2, with D uncertain. This CDR3 has 13 amino acids. V was clipped by 2 bases and J by 4 bases, with 8 bases between them. In nucleotides, the CDR3 is TGTGCCAGCAGTTTAATCCGGGGCTATGGCTACACCTTC. Its protein product is CASSLIRGYGYTF.